One T cell receptor beta chain is described in this entry. The CDR3 runs to 14 residues. Germline loops: CDR1 SGHTA, CDR2 FQGNSA. The V end was cut by 5 bases, the J end by 3 bases, with 11 bases between. This record comes from a study of shared clonotypes between healthy human individuals. Here immunoSEQ multiplex PCR was the method, and the copy in TCRdb shows in-frame clones only, minus some. The sample contains hundreds of thousands of clones, 95% to 98% of which appear only once. Naive CD8 cells, CD45RO-negative and positively selected for CCR7, excluded terminally differentiated effector memory CD45RA+ cells.

The gene calls are TRBV7-2 and TRBJ2-1, with D perhaps assigned TRBD1 or TRBD2 (6 bases each). The clonotype comes from a man between 25 and 39 years old in good health. Sequenced material: naive CD8+ T cells sorted from blood. CDR3 bases: TGTGCCAGCAGCCAAGAGGGGGGCTACAATGAGCAGTTCTTC. The encoded protein is CASSQEGGYNEQFF.